These T cell receptor beta chains were read from a single sample in a study of blood T cell repertoires in COVID-19. Assay: immunoSEQ multiplex PCR; the TCRdb copy retains only in-frame clones and omits some. The sample contains 150,000 to 250,000 clones, 70% to 80% of which appear only once. Sequenced input: peripheral blood. The receptor source for this set is a woman aged 40-49 years with COVID-19, enrolled during active disease. Both conserved end residues are part of each CDR3. The D gene is left open where the match is weak. Clone size appears in some rows only: once, few, many, or a class for an expanded clone.

J	V	D	length	size	DNA	CDR3
TRBJ1-1	TRBV7-2	NA	16	NA	TGTGCCAGCAGCTTAAGGCGAGTTCAGGGAGGAACTGAAGCTTTCTTT	CASSLRRVQGGTEAFF
TRBJ2-4	TRBV6-2/TRBV6-3	NA	15	NA	TGTGCCAGCAGTCCCCGGACTGGGTCACGATACATTCAGTACTTC	CASSPRTGSRYIQYF
TRBJ2-5	TRBV5-4	TRBD2	17	once	TGTGCCAGCAGCTTGGCGGGGATAGCGGGGGTCAGTGAGACCCAGTACTTC	CASSLAGIAGVSETQYF
TRBJ2-7	TRBV30	NA	13	NA	TGTGCCTGGAGTGTAACTGTGTCCTACGAGCAGTACTTC	CAWSVTVSYEQYF
TRBJ1-5	TRBV6-2/TRBV6-3	NA	14	NA	TGTGCCAGCAGTTTCCAGGGCTTTAATTCGCCCCAGCATTTT	CASSFQGFNSPQHF
TRBJ2-1	TRBV11-2	NA	11	once	TGTGCCAGCAGTCAAGTACCCAGGCCGTTCTTC	CASSQVPRPFF
TRBJ1-2	TRBV20-1	NA	12	NA	TGCAGTGCTAGTCGACAGAATTCCGGCTACACCTTC	CSASRQNSGYTF
TRBJ1-5	TRBV7-2	NA	13	NA	TGTGCCAGCAGCTTAGTGCGGGATCAGCCCCAGCATTTT	CASSLVRDQPQHF
TRBJ2-5	TRBV5-1	NA	15	NA	TGCGCCAGCAGCTTGGGGGGCAGAGCTGTGGAGACCCAGTACTTC	CASSLGGRAVETQYF
TRBJ2-7	TRBV7-9	TRBD1	17	NA	TGTGCCAGCAGCTTAGCCGGACAGGGGGCATCTCTTGGCGAGCAGTACTTC	CASSLAGQGASLGEQYF
TRBJ1-1	TRBV11-2	TRBD1	13	NA	TGTGCCAGCAGCTTTACAGGGGGCACTGAAGCTTTCTTT	CASSFTGGTEAFF
TRBJ2-5	TRBV11-2	TRBD2	17	NA	TGTGCCAGCAGCCGCCCGACTAGCGGGAGTGGGGTAGAGACCCAGTACTTC	CASSRPTSGSGVETQYF
TRBJ1-2	TRBV30	NA	14	NA	TGTGCCTGGAGATTCCCGGGATTTAACTATGGCTACACCTTC	CAWRFPGFNYGYTF
TRBJ2-7	TRBV27	TRBD2	13	NA	TGTGCCAGCAGGCGGGGGGGTACCTACGAGCAGTACTTC	CASRRGGTYEQYF
TRBJ2-1	TRBV29-1	TRBD2	14	NA	TGCAGCGTTGAAGCTAGGACTAGTTCCAATGAGCAGTTCTTC	CSVEARTSSNEQFF
TRBJ1-5	TRBV28	NA	13	once	TGTGCCAGCGACGCGGGCTACAATCAGCCCCAGCATTTT	CASDAGYNQPQHF
TRBJ2-1	TRBV2	TRBD2	16	NA	TGTGCCAGCGTTAAGGAGGGAGGGGTTTCCTACAATGAGCAGTTCTTC	CASVKEGGVSYNEQFF
TRBJ2-7	TRBV7-2	NA	11	NA	TGTGCCAGCAGCTCTCTGCGGGAGCAGTACTTC	CASSSLREQYF
TRBJ2-7	TRBV7-6	TRBD2	16	NA	TGTGCCAGCAGCTTAGCGGGACTAGTTGCCTCCTACGAGCAGTACTTC	CASSLAGLVASYEQYF
TRBJ1-1	TRBV5-1	NA	12	NA	TGCGCCAGCAGCCCCACCGGGGGACGAGCTTTCTTT	CASSPTGGRAFF
TRBJ1-2	TRBV3-1/TRBV3-2	NA	18	once	TGTGCCAGCAGCGACGAGACAAGATGGGGGGGTGGCAACTATGGCTACACCTTC	CASSDETRWGGGNYGYTF
TRBJ1-2	TRBV19	NA	14	NA	TGTGCCAGTACCCCAGGGCCCCAGGGAGGGGGCTACACCTTC	CASTPGPQGGGYTF
TRBJ2-1	TRBV5-1	TRBD2	15	NA	TGCGCCAGCAGCCTCGGGACTAGGGAGACCAATGAGCAGTTCTTC	CASSLGTRETNEQFF
TRBJ2-4	TRBV5-5	NA	15	NA	TGTGCCAGCAGCTTGGCCTTCGGGGTGAGCAACATTCAGTACTTC	CASSLAFGVSNIQYF
TRBJ1-6	TRBV9	NA	15	NA	TGTGCCAGCAGCGTAGGAGGGGACGGGGGTTCACCCCTCCACTTT	CASSVGGDGGSPLHF
TRBJ2-2	TRBV6-2/TRBV6-3	TRBD1	13	few	TGTGCCAGCAGTGCCAGGGGGCGACGGGAGCTGTTTTTT	CASSARGRRELFF
TRBJ1-1	TRBV5-1	NA	15	NA	TGCGCCAGCAGCTTGGGGGGAGAGGTAGGCACTGAAGCTTTCTTT	CASSLGGEVGTEAFF
TRBJ1-2	TRBV14	TRBD1	14	NA	TGTGCCAGCAGCCCTAACAGGGGGCTTGGGGCCTACACCTTC	CASSPNRGLGAYTF
TRBJ2-7	TRBV5-4	NA	13	NA	TGTGCCAGCAGCTTACCCCCTAACTACGAGCAGTACTTC	CASSLPPNYEQYF
TRBJ1-2	TRBV29-1	NA	14	once	TGCAGCGTTGATGAGGGAACAGGGCCTAAGGGCTACACCTTC	CSVDEGTGPKGYTF
TRBJ1-1	TRBV29-1	NA	13	few	TGCAGCGTTGGGGGGGGTGGAAACACTGAAGCTTTCTTT	CSVGGGGNTEAFF
TRBJ2-5	TRBV6-5	TRBD1	15	NA	TGTGCCAGCAGTTCGGGACAGCCCCCAGGAGAGACCCAGTACTTC	CASSSGQPPGETQYF
TRBJ1-1	TRBV18	TRBD1	17	NA	TGTGCCAGCTCACCGGGATCGGGACAGGGAAGGGCCAGCGAAGCTTTCTTT	CASSPGSGQGRASEAFF
TRBJ2-7	TRBV7-2	NA	14	NA	TGTGCCAGCAGCCCCGGGGGTCCAGGGAACGAGCAGTACTTC	CASSPGGPGNEQYF
TRBJ2-1	TRBV9	NA	15	once	TGTGCCAGCAGCGTAGCAACAGTTTCCTACAATGAGCAGTTCTTC	CASSVATVSYNEQFF
TRBJ1-5	TRBV6-6	NA	12	NA	TGTGCCAGCAGTCCTACCCCACCTCCCCAGCATTTT	CASSPTPPPQHF
TRBJ1-1	TRBV3-1/TRBV3-2	NA	12	NA	TGTGCCAGCAGCATGACCCCAGGGGAAGCTTTCTTT	CASSMTPGEAFF
TRBJ2-2	TRBV19	TRBD2	16	NA	TGTGCCAGTAGGCCCAGACGACTAGCGGACACCGGGGAGCTGTTTTTT	CASRPRRLADTGELFF
TRBJ2-7	TRBV4-2	NA	16	NA	TGTGCCAGCAGCCAAGATGGGAGCGGCTACTCCTACGAGCAGTACTTC	CASSQDGSGYSYEQYF
TRBJ1-4	TRBV5-5	NA	15	NA	TGTGCCAGCAGCTTAGTCCCCAACCGGGATGAAAAACTGTTTTTT	CASSLVPNRDEKLFF
TRBJ2-1	TRBV3-1/TRBV3-2	NA	13	NA	TGTGCCACTGCCGGAGCCCCCTACAATGAGCAGTTCTTC	CATAGAPYNEQFF
TRBJ2-3	TRBV19	TRBD1	16	NA	TGTGCCAGTAGCCCCTCGGACAGGCGGCGCACAGATACGCAGTATTTT	CASSPSDRRRTDTQYF
TRBJ2-7	TRBV7-9	TRBD1	15	NA	TGTGCCAGCAGCTTTAGGGACAGCTTCACCTACGAGCAGTACTTC	CASSFRDSFTYEQYF
TRBJ1-4	TRBV5-8	NA	14	NA	TGTGCCAGCAGCTCGGTTGCAACTAATGAAAAACTGTTTTTT	CASSSVATNEKLFF
TRBJ1-2	TRBV6-2/TRBV6-3	NA	13	NA	TGTGCCAGCAGTTATCCTCGGAGTTATGGCTACACCTTC	CASSYPRSYGYTF
TRBJ1-6	TRBV18	NA	15	NA	TGTGCCAGCTCACGGAGTGAACTCCCTGACTCACCCCTCCACTTT	CASSRSELPDSPLHF
TRBJ2-5	TRBV18	NA	16	NA	TGTGCCAGCTCACCACGCGTTGGGGAAGGGGGAGAGACCCAGTACTTC	CASSPRVGEGGETQYF